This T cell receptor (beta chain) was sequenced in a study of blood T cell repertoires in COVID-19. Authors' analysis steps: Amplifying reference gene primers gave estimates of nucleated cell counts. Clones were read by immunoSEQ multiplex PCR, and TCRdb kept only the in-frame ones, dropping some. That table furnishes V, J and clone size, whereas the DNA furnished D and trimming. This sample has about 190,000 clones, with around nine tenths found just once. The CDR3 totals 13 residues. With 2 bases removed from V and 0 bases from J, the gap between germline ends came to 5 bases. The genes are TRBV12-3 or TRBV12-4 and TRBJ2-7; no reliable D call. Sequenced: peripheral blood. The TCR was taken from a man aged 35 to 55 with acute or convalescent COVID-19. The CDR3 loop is CASSLSSSYEQYF. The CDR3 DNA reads TGTGCCAGCAGTTTATCCAGCTCCTACGAGCAGTACTTC.